This is a list of T cell receptor beta chains from one sample in a study of T cell responses to AZD1222 COVID-19 vaccine. The assay was immunoSEQ multiplex PCR, and TCRdb's table has in-frame clones only and misses some. Counted here are 68,000 or so clones, approximately 80% occurring once; the ten biggest clones make up about an eighth. The specimen comprised peripheral blood, sampled on day 0 of AZD1222 vaccination. These receptors were taken from an adult in good health. Each CDR3 is given with its conserved first and last residue. D genes are given only for firm matches. The size field is filled for only some rows; it gives once, few, many or a size class.

NA	TRBV7-9	TRBJ1-4	NA	CASSLRGEWNEKLFF	TGTGCCAGCAGCTTACGGGGGGAATGGAATGAAAAACTGTTTTTT
TRBD1	TRBV2	TRBJ1-4	NA	CASSRQGIIEKLFF	TGTGCCAGCAGTCGACAGGGTATAATAGAAAAACTGTTTTTT
NA	TRBV14	TRBJ2-3	once	CASSLQLGPANTQYF	TGTGCCAGCAGCCTACAACTGGGGCCGGCGAATACGCAGTATTTT
TRBD2	TRBV11-2	TRBJ2-1	NA	CASSPSPNDGGGAYNEQFF	TGTGCCAGCAGCCCCTCCCCGAATGATGGCGGGGGGGCCTACAATGAGCAGTTCTTC
NA	TRBV5-5	TRBJ2-2	NA	CASSTRTANTGELFF	TGTGCCAGCAGCACCCGGACCGCGAACACCGGGGAGCTGTTTTTT
NA	TRBV6-5	TRBJ1-5	NA	CASSYTRGSNQPQHF	TGTGCCAGCAGTTACACACGTGGGAGCAATCAGCCCCAGCATTTT
NA	TRBV2	TRBJ1-1	once	CASSEGGEWESNTEAFF	TGTGCCAGCAGTGAAGGGGGGGAATGGGAATCAAACACTGAAGCTTTCTTT
TRBD2	TRBV10-3	TRBJ2-3	NA	CAISESLSGSRTDTQYF	TGTGCCATCAGTGAGTCCCTTAGCGGGTCACGCACAGATACGCAGTATTTT
NA	TRBV11-2	TRBJ2-2	NA	CASRRWGTGELFF	TGTGCCAGCAGGCGATGGGGGACCGGGGAGCTGTTTTTT
NA	TRBV6-2/TRBV6-3	TRBJ2-7	once	CASSYSNMAPTVVVEQYF	TGTGCCAGCAGTTACTCAAACATGGCGCCAACCGTGGTTGTCGAGCAGTACTTC
NA	TRBV14	TRBJ1-2	NA	CASSQDWQGDYNYGYTF	TGTGCCAGCAGCCAAGATTGGCAGGGAGACTATAACTATGGCTACACCTTC
TRBD1	TRBV5-1	TRBJ2-7	few	CASSPTGQGGYEQYF	TGCGCCAGCAGCCCAACCGGACAGGGGGGCTACGAGCAGTACTTC
NA	TRBV6-5	TRBJ2-7	NA	CASTLGQKNEQYF	TGTGCCAGCACCTTAGGGCAAAAGAACGAGCAGTACTTC
NA	TRBV12-3/TRBV12-4	TRBJ1-1	NA	CASSHGGTEAFF	TGTGCCAGCAGCCACGGCGGCACTGAAGCTTTCTTT
TRBD1	TRBV29-1	TRBJ2-5	NA	CSVGDRGSLGETQYF	TGCAGCGTTGGGGACAGAGGGAGTTTGGGAGAGACCCAGTACTTC
NA	TRBV7-2	TRBJ1-5	NA	CASSLGSGVNQPQHF	TGTGCCAGCAGCTTAGGGTCAGGGGTGAATCAGCCCCAGCATTTT
NA	TRBV6-5	TRBJ1-6	NA	CASRTSVSLSSPLHF	TGTGCCAGCAGGACCTCGGTCTCACTATCCTCACCCCTCCACTTT
NA	TRBV27	TRBJ2-3	NA	CASSFARGSPDTQYF	TGTGCCAGCAGTTTTGCGAGGGGTAGCCCAGATACGCAGTATTTT
NA	TRBV6-1	TRBJ2-3	once	CASSGLGRGSRTDTQYF	TGTGCCAGCAGTGGACTGGGTAGGGGAAGTAGGACAGATACGCAGTATTTT
TRBD1	TRBV11-2	TRBJ1-4	NA	CASSSPGRGTGLNEKLFF	TGTGCCAGCAGCTCACCCGGTAGGGGGACAGGCCTTAATGAAAAACTGTTTTTT
NA	TRBV4-1	TRBJ1-4	NA	CASSVLGGRGEKLFF	TGCGCCAGCAGCGTTCTCGGGGGGCGGGGTGAAAAACTGTTTTTT
TRBD1	TRBV29-1	TRBJ1-5	NA	CSVEGAGDQPQHF	TGCAGCGTGGAGGGGGCTGGGGATCAGCCCCAGCATTTT
NA	TRBV9	TRBJ2-7	NA	CASSVGPVSSYEQYF	TGTGCCAGCAGCGTAGGGCCAGTTAGCTCCTACGAGCAGTACTTC
NA	TRBV20-1	TRBJ2-5	NA	CSASPEGVAVKTQYF	TGCAGTGCTAGTCCTGAGGGGGTGGCAGTGAAGACCCAGTACTTC
NA	TRBV7-9	TRBJ2-1	NA	CASTTGTSLQHEQFF	TGTGCCAGCACCACCGGGACCTCCTTACAGCATGAGCAGTTCTTC
NA	TRBV5-1	TRBJ1-1	NA	CASSLDLNTEAFF	TGCGCCAGCAGCTTGGACCTGAACACTGAAGCTTTCTTT
NA	TRBV4-2	TRBJ1-1	NA	CASSQAGPLNTEAFF	TGTGCCAGCAGCCAAGCGGGTCCCCTCAACACTGAAGCTTTCTTT
TRBD1	TRBV4-1	TRBJ1-1	NA	CASSQGQGQNTEAFF	TGCGCCAGCAGCCAGGGACAGGGGCAGAACACTGAAGCTTTCTTT
TRBD1	TRBV4-1	TRBJ2-6	NA	CASSQDRGTGLFSGANVLTF	TGCGCCAGCAGCCAAGATCGCGGGACAGGGCTTTTCTCTGGGGCCAACGTCCTGACTTTC
NA	TRBV6-2/TRBV6-3	TRBJ2-5	once	CASSYLTGPERETQYF	TGTGCCAGCAGTTACCTAACTGGCCCCGAGAGAGAGACCCAGTACTTC
NA	TRBV7-8	TRBJ1-5	NA	CASSSQRGNQPQHF	TGTGCCAGCAGCTCCCAAAGGGGCAATCAGCCCCAGCATTTT
TRBD2	TRBV5-1	TRBJ2-3	NA	CASSQTSGNADTQYF	TGCGCCAGCAGCCAGACTAGCGGGAACGCAGATACGCAGTATTTT
TRBD1	TRBV3-1/TRBV3-2	TRBJ1-3	NA	CASSPKGQVLSGIYF	TGTGCCAGCAGCCCAAAAGGACAGGTCCTAAGTGGCATATATTTT
NA	TRBV5-1	TRBJ2-1	NA	CASSTRTSLSYNEQFF	TGCGCCAGCAGCACCCGGACCAGTCTCTCCTACAATGAGCAGTTCTTC
NA	TRBV7-9	TRBJ1-2	once	CASSLGQGPYTF	TGTGCCAGCAGCTTAGGGCAGGGGCCCTACACCTTC
TRBD1	TRBV7-9	TRBJ2-3	NA	CASSWDRQSTDTQYF	TGTGCCAGCAGTTGGGACAGACAGAGCACAGATACGCAGTATTTT
NA	TRBV9	TRBJ1-3	NA	CASSDDSNSGNTIYF	TGTGCCAGCAGCGATGACAGTAATTCTGGAAACACCATATATTTT
TRBD1	TRBV5-1	TRBJ2-1	NA	CASSLGDSYNEQFF	TGCGCCAGCAGCTTGGGGGACAGCTACAATGAGCAGTTCTTC
NA	TRBV2	TRBJ1-6	NA	CASSETREAGSPLHF	TGTGCCAGCAGTGAGACCCGGGAAGCAGGGTCACCCCTCCACTTT
NA	TRBV7-6	TRBJ2-7	NA	CASSLAGWGDNYEQYF	TGTGCCAGCAGCTTAGCAGGATGGGGCGACAACTACGAGCAGTACTTC
TRBD2	TRBV27	TRBJ2-5	NA	CASSTAGGLKTQYF	TGTGCCAGCAGTACGGCGGGGGGGCTCAAGACCCAGTACTTC
NA	TRBV2	TRBJ1-1	NA	CASSAGRMNTEAFF	TGTGCCAGCAGTGCGGGGAGAATGAACACTGAAGCTTTCTTT
TRBD1	TRBV6-2/TRBV6-3	TRBJ2-5	NA	CASSYSRSPRTGVKYQETQYF	TGTGCCAGCAGTTACTCTCGGTCCCCCCGAACAGGGGTGAAGTACCAAGAGACCCAGTACTTC
NA	TRBV6-4	TRBJ1-2	many	CASSPSREPNYGYTF	TGTGCCAGCAGCCCCAGCAGGGAACCTAACTATGGCTACACCTTC
NA	TRBV27	TRBJ1-2	NA	CASRPSGTNYGYTF	TGTGCCAGCAGGCCATCAGGGACTAACTATGGCTACACCTTC
NA	TRBV30	TRBJ1-5	NA	CAWGRVNQPQHF	TGTGCCTGGGGACGGGTAAATCAGCCCCAGCATTTT
NA	TRBV7-2	TRBJ1-2	NA	CASSLRQGGSYGYTF	TGTGCCAGCAGCTTACGCCAGGGTGGGTCCTATGGCTACACCTTC
TRBD2	TRBV3-1/TRBV3-2	TRBJ2-5	NA	CASSQDRGLAEGRRQETQYF	TGTGCCAGCAGCCAAGATAGGGGACTAGCGGAGGGCCGCAGGCAAGAGACCCAGTACTTC
NA	TRBV9	TRBJ2-3	NA	CASSGLSDTQYF	TGTGCCAGCAGCGGACTTTCGGATACGCAGTATTTT
NA	TRBV25-1	TRBJ2-5	NA	CASSEVSSFQETQYF	TGTGCCAGCAGTGAGGTCAGTAGTTTCCAAGAGACCCAGTACTTC
TRBD1	TRBV19	TRBJ2-7	few	CASSINRDRDNEQYF	TGTGCCAGTAGTATTAACCGGGACAGGGATAATGAGCAGTACTTC
NA	TRBV27	TRBJ2-1	NA	CASNTYNEQFF	TGTGCCAGCAACACCTACAATGAGCAGTTCTTC
NA	TRBV11-3	TRBJ2-3	NA	CASGPGGLTDTQYF	TGTGCCAGCGGACCTGGGGGGTTGACAGATACGCAGTATTTT
NA	TRBV2	TRBJ1-2	NA	CASKESGVYGYTF	TGTGCCAGCAAGGAATCAGGGGTCTATGGCTACACCTTC
NA	TRBV30	TRBJ2-2	NA	CAWSLILKGGELFF	TGTGCCTGGAGTCTCATTCTCAAGGGCGGGGAGCTGTTTTTT